The 29 T cell receptor beta chains given below trace back to one sample, sequenced in a study of CD8 T cells in Susac syndrome. Random hexamers were used to reverse transcribe the RNA input (0.5 to 1 ug). TCRdb redid the calling of the immunoSEQ multiplex PCR reads with MiXCR, one entry per CDR3 protein. The table has fewer than 200,000 distinct CDR3 sequences, roughly 94% seen once. The specimen sequenced was CD4+ T cells from PBMCs. Receptors originate from a human donor in good health.

The count of this clonotype is one. The chain couples TRBV27 to TRBJ2-2; D may be TRBD1 (6 bases). The germline gives CDR1 MNHEY, CDR2 SMNVEV (reference sequence). This CDR3 has 17 residues. V lost 6 bases and J lost 5, with 22 bases in between. The CDR3 coding sequence is TGTGCCAGCAGCTTGGACAGAGGACAGAGAATAACCGGGGAGCTGTTTTTT. Its protein product is CASSLDRGQRITGELFF.

V is TRBV30 and J is TRBJ2-5, with D unclear. V was clipped by 3 bases and J by 5 bases, with 16 bases between them. The CDR3 sequence is 14 residues long. CDR1 and CDR2 (germline): GTSNPN, SVGIG (reference sequence). The CDR3 protein is CAWRGGPRRETQYF. The DNA of the CDR3 is TGTGCCTGGAGGGGTGGCCCCCGGCGGGAGACCCAGTACTTC.

J is TRBJ2-1 and V is TRBV2; D is undetermined. This CDR3 is built from 14 residues. The ends were cut back, 6 bases at V and 7 bases at J, with 16 bases in the middle. Germline-derived CDR1 and CDR2 are SNHLY and FYNNEI. The CDR3 bases are TGTGCCAGCAGGAATCTAAGGGCTACTAATGAGCAGTTCTTC. Translation gives CASRNLRATNEQFF.

The V gene is TRBV29-1, the J gene TRBJ2-1, with D unclear. CDR1 and CDR2 (germline): SQVTM, ANQGSEA. The CDR3 contains 15 residues. V lost 2 bases and J lost 4, with 15 bases in between. CDR3 DNA sequence: TGCAGCGTTGAACTCCCCTTCACGCAGTACAATGAGCAGTTCTTC. Protein sequence: CSVELPFTQYNEQFF.

The chain joins TRBV25-1 to TRBJ1-4; D remains ambiguous. There are 16 residues in the CDR3. Per germline, CDR1 MGHDK and CDR2 SYGVNS. V dropped 3 bases and J dropped 0 bases, with 11 bases sitting between them. The CDR3: CASSEGNTATNEKLFF. Written as DNA, the CDR3 is TGTGCCAGCAGTGAGGGGAACACTGCAACTAATGAAAAACTGTTTTTT.

This sequence joins TRBV28 and TRBJ2-7; no reliable D call. CDR1 and CDR2 (germline): MDHEN, SYDVKM. V lost 6 bases to trimming and J lost 2 bases, with 17 bases between them. This CDR3 is built from 15 residues. This CDR3 is CASSFGPTQAYEQYF. The CDR3 DNA reads TGTGCCAGCAGCTTCGGACCGACCCAAGCCTACGAGCAGTACTTC.

The chain combines TRBV21-1 with TRBJ1-1. TRBV21-1 is assigned pseudogene status. This CDR3 has 15 amino acids. The CDR3 reads CASSKHTTRNTEAFF. Here the CDR3 DNA reads TGTGCCAGCAGCAAACATACAACAAGGAACACTGAAGCTTTCTTT.

The chain employs TRBV20-1 and TRBJ2-5, with no clear D. CDR1 is DFQATT, CDR2 SNEGSKA, per germline (reference sequence). The V and J ends lost 3 bases and 5 bases respectively, with 16 bases between them. CDR3 length equals 14 residues. The CDR3 sequence is CSASLLASLETQYF. The CDR3 coding sequence is TGCAGTGCTAGTCTGTTAGCTTCGTTGGAGACCCAGTACTTC.

The V gene is TRBV4-3, the J gene TRBJ2-1; D might be TRBD2 (6 bases). This CDR3 region has 18 residues. Germline lookup yields CDR1 LGHNA and CDR2 YSLEER. With 0 bases removed from V and 10 bases from J, the gap between germline ends came to 25 bases. The CDR3 bases are TGCGCCAGCAGCCAAGATCTTTGGAGGGCAGCATTTGCCCGAGAGCAGTTCTTC. Translating it yields CASSQDLWRAAFAREQFF.

V gene TRBV7-8 combines with J gene TRBJ2-7; D is unclear. V was clipped by 0 bases and J by 7 bases, with 16 bases between them. CDR1 is SGHVS, CDR2 FQNEAQ, per germline. The CDR3 extends over 15 amino acids. The CDR3 sequence: CASSLALMGFGEQYF. CDR3 nucleotide sequence: TGTGCCAGCAGCTTAGCGCTTATGGGATTCGGGGAGCAGTACTTC.

The CDR3 protein is CASSPQKTVGRTSYEQYF. CDR3 nucleotides: TGCGCCAGCAGCCCTCAAAAAACCGTAGGGAGGACTAGCTACGAGCAGTACTTC. The V and J genes are TRBV4-3 and TRBJ2-7, with TRBD2 matching over 7 bases. J was trimmed by 3 bases and V by 4 bases; bases with no gene match: 18. The germline V gene has CDR1 LGHNA and CDR2 YSLEER. This CDR3 is built from 18 residues.

The chain combines TRBV15 with TRBJ2-2; TRBD1 might be the D (7 bases). The V end lost 6 bases, the J end lost 4 bases, and 18 bases lay between the germline ends. Germline V lookup: CDR1 LNHNV, CDR2 YYDKDF (reference sequence). This CDR3 is 16 amino acids long. The CDR3: CATSDVGGGTTGELFF. CDR3 DNA sequence: TGTGCCACCAGTGACGTTGGAGGGGGCACCACCGGGGAGCTGTTTTTT.

This clonotype occurred once. The CDR3 loop is CASSQSSTGGSDTQYF. In nucleotides, the CDR3 is TGCGCCAGCAGTCAAAGTTCAACGGGAGGGTCAGATACGCAGTATTTT. V gene TRBV23-1 combines with J gene TRBJ2-3; 8 positions agree with TRBD2. TRBV23-1 is treated as an ORF (open reading frame) with a function not yet certain. After removal of 2 bases from V and 4 bases from J, the junction contained 8 bases not matched to a gene. This CDR3 comprises 16 residues.

This chain's CDR3 is CASSRGNTYEQYF. The CDR3 DNA follows: TGTGCCAGCTCTCGCGGGAATACCTACGAGCAGTACTTC. V is TRBV18 and J is TRBJ2-7; D is possibly TRBD2 (6 bases). V was pared by 6 bases and J by 2 bases, with 11 bases between. The CDR3 extends over 13 amino acids. Germline-derived CDR1 and CDR2 are KGHSH and LQKENI.

The CDR3 protein is CASSQDREKGRTEAFF. The CDR3 DNA sequence: TGTGCCAGCAGCCAAGATAGGGAAAAGGGGAGAACTGAAGCTTTCTTT. The V gene is TRBV3-1, the J gene TRBJ1-1, with D possibly being TRBD1 (5 bases). The CDR3 extends over 16 amino acids. The V end was cut by 0 bases, the J end by 5 bases, with 16 bases between. The V gene's germline CDR1 is LGHDT and CDR2 YNNKEL (reference sequence).

The sample holds one count of this clonotype. The V and J genes are TRBV7-6 and TRBJ1-2; no definite D call. Trimming left V 5 bases short and J 3 bases short, with 19 bases between. Looked up from germline, CDR1 is SGHVS and CDR2 is FNYEAQ. The CDR3 length is 16 residues. CDR3 protein: CASSPRASLQYYGYTF. DNA of the CDR3: TGTGCCAGCAGCCCTAGGGCCTCACTCCAATACTATGGCTACACCTTC. Filled out from reference TRBV7-6 and TRBJ1-2, the complete variable domain reads GAGVSQSPRYKVTKRGQDVALRCDPISGHVSLYWYRQALGQGPEFLTYFNYEAQQDKSGLPNDRFSAERPEGSISTLTIQRTEQRDSAMYRCASSPRASLQYYGYTFGSGTRLTVV.

As concerns this clonotype: Its ends do not fully match the called genes, so a read error is possible. The chain employs TRBV27 and TRBJ2-4; D is undetermined. This CDR3 is 10 amino acids long. CDR1 and CDR2 from the germline V gene are MNHEY and SMNVEV (reference sequence). CDR3 amino acids: CAIAQNIQYF. The CDR3 DNA follows: TGTGCCATAGCCCAAAACATTCAGTACTTC.

The chain is built from TRBV28 and TRBJ1-2; D remains unclear. CDR1 and CDR2 (germline): MDHEN, SYDVKM. V was trimmed by 5 bases and J by 8 bases, leaving 18 bases between them. CDR3 length: 14 amino acids. Here the CDR3 reads CASSPYTVVSGYTF. Written as DNA, the CDR3 is TGTGCCAGCAGTCCATATACAGTCGTCTCGGGCTACACCTTC.

J is TRBJ1-2 and V is TRBV7-9, with TRBD1 identical over 7 bases. In germline, CDR1 is SEHNR, CDR2 FQNEAQ (reference sequence). This CDR3 has 14 residues. Losses at the gene ends were 5 bases for V and 5 bases for J; bases not matched to a gene: 8. The CDR3, as DNA: TGTGCCAGCAGCCCGCCAGGGGGTATATATGGCTACACCTTC. Its protein is CASSPPGGIYGYTF.

The V call is TRBV19, the J call TRBJ2-1; 7 positions match TRBD1. CDR3 length equals 14 residues. Germline V CDR1 and CDR2: LNHDA, SQIVND (reference sequence). V shed 3 bases, J shed 5 bases, and the junction held 4 bases outside the gene matches. The CDR3 sequence is CASSMIGTDNEQFF. CDR3 nucleotide sequence: TGTGCCAGTAGTATGATCGGGACAGACAATGAGCAGTTCTTC.

In the case of this clonotype: Germline and junction disagree at one end, which may indicate a read error. This chain links TRBV24-1 with TRBJ2-3; TRBD2 might be the D (8 bases). There are 16 residues in the CDR3. Germline V gives CDR1 KGHDR, CDR2 SFDVKD. The CDR3 protein is CATSDPQGGTRDTLYF. The CDR3 DNA is TGTGCCACCAGTGACCCGCAGGGGGGGACTAGGGATACGCTGTATTTT.

This chain connects TRBV29-1 to TRBJ2-3, with 8 bases aligning to TRBD1. Unmatched junction bases numbered 6, after V lost 8 bases and J lost 5 bases. Germline lookup yields CDR1 SQVTM and CDR2 ANQGSEA. CDR3 length: 12 amino acids. CDR3 coding DNA: TGCAGCCAACGGACAGGGATAGATACGCAGTATTTT. It codes for CSQRTGIDTQYF.

The chain employs TRBV6-5 and TRBJ2-3; D is perhaps TRBD1 or TRBD2 (5 bases each). CDR3 length: 14 amino acids. V lost 7 bases, J lost 8 bases, and 19 bases lay in between. Germline CDR1 reads MNHEY; CDR2 reads SVGAGI. CDR3 sequence: CASIRLRSGGTQYF. The DNA of the CDR3 is TGTGCCAGCATTAGATTGCGGTCTGGGGGTACGCAGTATTTT.

The V call is TRBV5-4, the J call TRBJ2-2; the match to TRBD1 covers 7 bases. This CDR3 has 16 amino acids. CDR1 and CDR2 (germline): SGHNT, YYREEE (reference sequence). V shed 4 bases, J shed 0 bases, and the junction held 6 bases outside the gene matches. The CDR3 nucleotides read TGTGCCAGCAGCCGACCGGACAGGCCGAACACCGGGGAGCTGTTTTTT. It yields the protein CASSRPDRPNTGELFF.

The chain couples TRBV15 to TRBJ2-1; D call uncertain. The CDR3 has 13 amino acids. The germline V and J ends were trimmed by 0 bases and 6 bases, with 6 bases remaining between them. The germline V gene has CDR1 LNHNV and CDR2 YYDKDF (reference sequence). CDR3 in amino acids: CATSRDFGNEQFF. CDR3 coding DNA: TGTGCCACCAGCAGAGATTTCGGCAATGAGCAGTTCTTC.

The chain carries TRBV15 and TRBJ2-5; either TRBD1 or TRBD2 may supply D (5 bases each). Germline V gives CDR1 LNHNV, CDR2 YYDKDF (reference sequence). V gave up 0 bases and J gave up 6 bases, with 17 bases separating them. The CDR3 spans 16 residues. Here the CDR3 DNA reads TGTGCCACCAGCAGAGATGTGGGGACGAAGACACAGACCCAGTACTTC. Its translation: CATSRDVGTKTQTQYF.

The J gene is TRBJ2-2, the V gene TRBV9; D ambiguous. The CDR3 length is 14 residues. The V end lost 0 bases, the J end lost 2 bases, and 5 bases lay between the germline ends. Germline lookup yields CDR1 SGDLS and CDR2 YYNGEE. CDR3 sequence: CASSVEGNTGELFF. The DNA of the CDR3 is TGTGCCAGCAGCGTAGAGGGAAACACCGGGGAGCTGTTTTTT.

This chain connects TRBV15 to TRBJ2-5, with TRBD1 matching 9 bases. The CDR3 loop spans 16 amino acids. V gave up 2 bases and J gave up 5 bases; unmatched junction bases: 9. Looked up from germline, CDR1 is LNHNV and CDR2 is YYDKDF (reference sequence). CDR3 nucleotide sequence: TGTGCCACCAGCAGAACCACAGGGGGCTTGCGGGAGACCCAGTACTTC. Protein: CATSRTTGGLRETQYF. The full variable domain, with the rest looked up from reference TRBV15 and TRBJ2-5, is DAMVIQNPRYQVTQFGKPVTLSCSQTLNHNVMYWYQQKSSQAPKLLFHYYDKDFNNEADTPDNFQSRRPNTSFCFLDIRSPGLGDTAMYLCATSRTTGGLRETQYFGPGTRLLVL.

The J gene is TRBJ2-1, the V gene TRBV19, with TRBD2 matching 11 bases. With 3 bases clipped from V and 3 bases from J, the junction kept 7 bases outside the gene matches. Germline V gives CDR1 LNHDA, CDR2 SQIVND (reference sequence). The length of the CDR3 is 17 residues. CDR3 DNA sequence: TGTGCCAGTAGTATCATACTAGCGGGAGCGTACTACAATGAGCAGTTCTTC. The encoded protein is CASSIILAGAYYNEQFF.